The clone carrying this T cell receptor (beta chain) was recorded a few times. Its antigen is currently unknown. This specimen comes from a study of post-analysis software for immune sequencing data. Across the whole study: Courses of disease covered relapsing-remitting, secondary progressive and progressive-relapsing multiple sclerosis.

The CDR3 is 18 amino acids. Trimming cost V 0 bases and J 8 bases, with 26 bases left between them. From germline, CDR1 is SGDLS and CDR2 YYNGEE. Findings and limits, study-wide: By F measure, strong co-clustering occurred among samples prepared in the same batch. Normalized Chao1 diversity in multiple sclerosis patients fell significantly below that of controls. The five TRBV segments detected at higher frequency in patients than in controls included TRBV5-6, TRBV5-1 and TRBV20-1.

Unique molecular identifiers were built into the TCR beta cDNA libraries. When about 0.85 to 11 million T cells were used, they gave hundreds of thousands of cDNA molecules. TCRdb passed the PCR reads through MiXCR, listing each CDR3 protein once. The data show 450,000 to 700,000 distinct CDR3 sequences, about 44% seen once. This chain joins TRBV9 and TRBJ1-2; D possibly corresponds to TRBD1 (5 bases). The sequence was obtained from a girl aged 10 to 17 with multiple sclerosis. The sequencing input was blood. For the CDR3, the DNA is TGTGCCAGCAGCGTAGGCCCGGGCAGGGCACTGATCTCTAGCGGCTACACCTTC. Translation gives CASSVGPGRALISSGYTF.